Shown below are 29 T cell receptor beta chains from a single sample sequenced in a study of T cell responses to AZD1222 COVID-19 vaccine. Some clones are missing from TCRdb's copy, which holds only in-frame ones; the method was immunoSEQ multiplex PCR. The sample has tens of thousands of clones, roughly 89% seen once. The specimen comprised peripheral blood, sampled 28 days after the second AZD1222 dose. The receptors derive from an adult who received the AZD1222 COVID-19 vaccine.

The chain has TRBV6-5 and TRBJ2-3; tentatively, D is TRBD1 (6 bases). Trimming left V 6 bases short and J 5 bases short, with 15 bases between. The germline V gene encodes CDR1 MNHEY and CDR2 SVGAGI. CDR3 length equals 14 residues. The CDR3 protein is CASRTTGTGDTQYF. CDR3 DNA sequence: TGTGCCAGCAGGACCACAGGGACGGGAGATACGCAGTATTTT.

Worth noting for this clone: The sample has other DNA sequences that encode this CDR3 too. The chain employs TRBV5-6 and TRBJ2-7; unclear D gene. This CDR3 has 13 residues. Trimming removed 3 bases at V and 3 bases at J, with 10 bases between. CDR1 SGHDT and CDR2 YYEEEE come from the germline V gene. The CDR3 spells CASSSTGRYEQYF. CDR3 in DNA: TGTGCCAGCAGCTCCACCGGACGCTACGAGCAGTACTTC.

This sequence joins TRBV7-9 and TRBJ2-7, with 11 positions matching TRBD2. The CDR3 is 15 amino acids. Germline V lookup: CDR1 SEHNR, CDR2 FQNEAQ (reference sequence). Trimming took 3 bases from V and 4 from J; bases not matched to a gene: 5. CDR3 nucleotides: TGTGCCAGCAGCTTCCCGGGACTAGCGGTATACGAGCAGTACTTC. Protein sequence: CASSFPGLAVYEQYF.

This clone was seen a handful of times. J is TRBJ1-5 and V is TRBV27; no firm D call. Germline V gene lookup returns CDR1 MNHEY and CDR2 SMNVEV (reference sequence). The CDR3 extends over 17 amino acids. The ends were cut back, 0 bases at V and 5 bases at J, with 17 bases in the middle. The CDR3, as DNA: TGTGCCAGCAGTTTATCGTGGGTGGGATATTATGATCAGCCCCAGCATTTT. Amino acid sequence: CASSLSWVGYYDQPQHF.

The chain links TRBV10-2 to TRBJ2-3, with a tentative D call TRBD1 (5 bases). The CDR3 runs 14 residues. The germline gives CDR1 WSHSY, CDR2 SAAADI. The V and J ends lost 5 bases and 0 bases respectively, with 9 bases between them. The CDR3 DNA is TGCGCCAGCAGTCAGGGATTGAGCACAGATACGCAGTATTTT. This sequence encodes CASSQGLSTDTQYF.

V is TRBV2 and J is TRBJ2-2, with TRBD2 matching 9 bases. V dropped 1 base and J dropped 6; count of bases not matched to a gene: 6. The CDR3 loop spans 16 amino acids. Germline V lookup: CDR1 SNHLY, CDR2 FYNNEI. CDR3 region: CASSEGGTSYAGELFF. The CDR3 DNA reads as TGTGCCAGCAGTGAAGGGGGGACTAGCTACGCCGGGGAGCTGTTTTTT.

The chain links TRBV2 to TRBJ2-6, with D hard to call. The germline CDR1 and CDR2 sequences are SNHLY and FYNNEI. CDR3 length equals 15 residues. V was trimmed by 7 bases and J by 2 bases, leaving 12 bases between them. CDR3 in DNA: TGTGCCAGCACCTCACCCCTCCCTGGGGCCAACGTCCTGACTTTC. Residues: CASTSPLPGANVLTF.

This sequence joins TRBV7-8 and TRBJ1-5, with D maybe TRBD1 (6 bases). V lost 1 base and J lost 5, with 9 bases in between. Germline V CDR1 and CDR2: SGHVS, FQNEAQ. The CDR3 has 14 amino acids. CDR3 protein: CASSLEGGYQPQHF. CDR3 DNA: TGTGCCAGCAGCTTAGAAGGGGGGTATCAGCCCCAGCATTTT.

V is TRBV19 and J is TRBJ2-7; TRBD1 matches 7 bases. The germline CDR1 and CDR2 sequences are LNHDA and SQIVND (reference sequence). The CDR3 spans 15 residues. Trimming removed 1 base from V and 3 bases from J; junction bases left unmatched: 6. CDR3 sequence reads: CASSIGRGSDYEQYF. In DNA form, the CDR3 reads TGTGCCAGTAGTATAGGCAGGGGGAGCGACTACGAGCAGTACTTC. Variable domain in full (rest from reference TRBV19 and TRBJ2-7): DGGITQSPKYLFRKEGQNVTLSCEQNLNHDAMYWYRQDPGQGLRLIYYSQIVNDFQKGDIAEGYSVSREKKESFPLTVTSAQKNPTAFYLCASSIGRGSDYEQYFGPGTRLTVT.

The rearrangement links TRBV10-3 to TRBJ2-3; TRBD2 is a possible D gene (5 bases). Looked up from germline, CDR1 is ENHRY and CDR2 is SYGVKD. The V gene lost 6 bases and the J gene lost 6 bases, with 10 bases spanning the gap. This CDR3 comprises 12 residues. The CDR3 nucleotides read TGTGCCATCAGCACCCCGGGGGATACGCAGTATTTT. This translates into CAISTPGDTQYF.

The V call is TRBV18, the J call TRBJ2-3; 11 bases are shared with TRBD2. V was clipped by 6 bases and J by 2 bases; unmatched bases: 4. Germline-derived CDR1 and CDR2 are KGHSH and LQKENI. This CDR3 is 15 amino acids long. CDR3 amino acids: CASSTLAGDTDTQYF. CDR3 nucleotide sequence: TGTGCCAGCTCCACACTAGCGGGGGACACAGATACGCAGTATTTT. The full variable domain, in which reference TRBV18 and TRBJ2-3 provide the parts outside the CDR3, is NAGVMQNPRHLVRRRGQEARLRCSPMKGHSHVYWYRQLPEEGLKFMVYLQKENIIDESGMPKERFSAEFPKEGPSILRIQQVVRGDSAAYFCASSTLAGDTDTQYFGPGTRLTVL.

This chain joins TRBV10-3 and TRBJ1-2; weak D call: TRBD1 (6 bases). Germline V lookup: CDR1 ENHRY, CDR2 SYGVKD. V was clipped by 7 bases and J by 1 base, with 13 bases between them. CDR3 length equals 14 residues. CDR3 in amino acids: CAITQTGLNYGYTF. In DNA, the CDR3 is TGTGCCATCACCCAGACAGGTCTTAACTATGGCTACACCTTC.

V gene TRBV19 combines with J gene TRBJ1-5, with TRBD1 as a possible D gene (5 bases). Germline assignment: CDR1 LNHDA and CDR2 SQIVND (reference sequence). This CDR3 region has 14 residues. Trimming removed 5 bases at V and 6 bases at J, with 14 bases between. The CDR3 reads CASSSKTRGQPQHF. The CDR3 DNA is TGTGCCAGTAGTTCTAAAACGAGGGGTCAGCCCCAGCATTTT.

The gene calls are TRBV23-1 and TRBJ1-2; TRBD1 might be the D (6 bases). TRBV23-1 is annotated as an ORF whose role is uncertain. Trimming pared 7 bases from V and 3 bases from J, leaving 33 bases between. The CDR3 runs 20 residues. This CDR3 reads CASNRGSIQSTGKLDYGYTF. The CDR3 bases are TGCGCCAGCAACCGGGGAAGTATACAGTCCACAGGGAAATTGGACTATGGCTACACCTTC.

The CDR3 loop reads CASSPWPKTGQGAPEQYF. In DNA form, the CDR3 reads TGTGCCAGCAGCCCTTGGCCCAAGACGGGACAGGGGGCGCCTGAGCAGTACTTC. V is TRBV28 and J is TRBJ2-7; 12 positions match TRBD1. CDR3 length: 18 amino acids. The J segment lost 7 bases and the V segment lost 6 bases, leaving 19 bases of the junction unmatched. Germline loops: CDR1 MDHEN, CDR2 SYDVKM. Filled out from reference TRBV28 and TRBJ2-7, the complete variable domain reads DVKVTQSSRYLVKRTGEKVFLECVQDMDHENMFWYRQDPGLGLRLIYFSYDVKMKEKGDIPEGYSVSREKKERFSLILESASTNQTSMYLCASSPWPKTGQGAPEQYFGPGTRLTVT.

The chain has TRBV15 and TRBJ2-5; TRBD2 matches 8 bases. Germline values: CDR1 LNHNV, CDR2 YYDKDF (reference sequence). CDR3 length equals 12 residues. The V and J ends lost 11 bases and 5 bases, in that order; junction bases with no gene match: 7. CDR3 sequence: CAAGGGEETQYF. The CDR3 DNA reads TGTGCCGCCGGGGGGGGCGAGGAGACCCAGTACTTC.

CDR3 residues: CASSLALYQPQHF. CDR3 sequence (DNA): TGTGCCAGCAGCTTAGCGCTTTATCAGCCCCAGCATTTT. The rearrangement joins TRBV7-8 to TRBJ1-5; unclear D gene. Germline V CDR1 and CDR2: SGHVS, FQNEAQ. V lost 0 bases, J lost 5 bases, and 5 bases lay in between. The CDR3 is 13 amino acids.

The rearrangement links TRBV29-1 to TRBJ1-2; 7 bases are shared with TRBD1. V was clipped by 3 bases and J by 3 bases; unmatched bases: 7. The germline CDR1 and CDR2 sequences are SQVTM and ANQGSEA. The CDR3 runs to 14 residues. CDR3 region: CSVETRDSDYGYTF. DNA for the CDR3: TGCAGCGTTGAGACTCGGGACAGTGACTATGGCTACACCTTC.

The rearrangement uses TRBV30 and TRBJ2-3; unclear D gene. CDR1 is GTSNPN and CDR2 is SVGIG in the germline V gene (reference sequence). The CDR3 consists of 14 residues. Trimming removed 2 bases at V and 3 bases at J, with 12 bases between. CDR3 coding DNA: TGTGCCTGGAGTCCCGTATGGGCGACAGATACGCAGTATTTT. Protein sequence: CAWSPVWATDTQYF.

The chain links TRBV5-1 to TRBJ1-6; the D gene is possibly TRBD1 (5 bases). Trimming pared 0 bases from V and 7 bases from J, leaving 8 bases between. The CDR3 is made up of 14 amino acids. Germline V CDR1 and CDR2: SGHRS, YFSETQ. In nucleotides, the CDR3 is TGCGCCAGCAGCTTGGCCGGGGACAATTCACCCCTCCACTTT. This codes for CASSLAGDNSPLHF.

This chain joins TRBV5-8 and TRBJ2-7; D tentatively reads TRBD1 or TRBD2 (6 bases each). Trimming removed 4 bases at V and 5 bases at J, with 10 bases between. Germline V gene lookup returns CDR1 SGHTS and CDR2 YDEGEE. This CDR3 has 12 residues. Here the CDR3 reads CASSPRGDEQYF. The CDR3 bases are TGTGCCAGCAGCCCGAGGGGGGACGAGCAGTACTTC.

This sequence joins TRBV30 and TRBJ2-7; TRBD2 is a possible D gene (6 bases). Germline V CDR1 and CDR2: GTSNPN, SVGIG (reference sequence). Trimming took off 8 bases at V and 3 bases at J, with 23 bases between the two ends. This CDR3 region has 15 residues. Here the CDR3 reads CAPPALGRRGYEQYF. The CDR3 region has the DNA TGTGCCCCCCCGGCCTTGGGACGGAGGGGCTACGAGCAGTACTTC.

The CDR3 DNA is TGCGCCAGCCAGGGGCAGGGGAGAAGGGAAAAACTGTTTTTT. This translates into CASQGQGRREKLFF. The chain employs TRBV10-1 and TRBJ1-4; weak D call: TRBD1 (6 bases). V was trimmed by 8 bases and J by 8 bases, leaving 18 bases between them. In germline, CDR1 is WNHNN, CDR2 SYGVQD (reference sequence). This CDR3 is built from 14 residues.

This clone turned up a few times. The genes are TRBV6-6 and TRBJ1-3, with D perhaps matching TRBD1 (5 bases). Germline V gene sequence: CDR1 MNHNY, CDR2 SVGAGI (reference sequence). V gave up 6 bases and J gave up 0 bases, with 27 bases separating them. This CDR3 contains 20 residues. The CDR3 here is CASSRTGQEMGKISGNTIYF. In DNA form, the CDR3 reads TGTGCCAGCAGCCGCACAGGACAAGAGATGGGGAAGATCTCTGGAAACACCATATATTTT.

This chain joins TRBV5-5 and TRBJ2-3; D might be TRBD2 (5 bases). This CDR3 comprises 13 residues. V shed 2 bases and J shed 8 bases, with 12 bases lying between them. The germline V gene has CDR1 SGHKS and CDR2 YYEKEE (reference sequence). In nucleotides, the CDR3 is TGTGCCAGCAGCTTTGATGCACGGGGTACGCAGTATTTT. Encoded protein: CASSFDARGTQYF.

The chain combines TRBV11-2 with TRBJ2-1, with 8 bases that match TRBD2. This CDR3 is 14 amino acids long. Germline V CDR1 and CDR2: SGHAT, FQNNGV. Trimming removed 5 bases from V and 9 bases from J; junction bases left unmatched: 9. The CDR3 loop is CASSKSGRNGEQFF. CDR3 coding DNA: TGTGCCAGCAGCAAGAGCGGGAGAAATGGTGAGCAGTTCTTC.

The CDR3 spells CASSIGAGGADTQYF. CDR3 nucleotide sequence: TGTGCCAGTAGTATTGGGGCAGGGGGCGCAGATACGCAGTATTTT. The chain recombines TRBV19 with TRBJ2-3; 8 bases line up with TRBD1. The length of the CDR3 is 15 residues. The germline V gene has CDR1 LNHDA and CDR2 SQIVND (reference sequence). V lost 3 bases, J lost 4 bases, and 6 bases stayed unmatched.

The CDR3 DNA reads as TGTGCCAGCAGCCCGGAGGGGGGAAAGCAGTTCTTC. Amino acids: CASSPEGGKQFF. V gene TRBV7-3 combines with J gene TRBJ2-1; D may be TRBD1 or TRBD2 (6 bases each). There are 12 residues in the CDR3. V gave up 5 bases and J gave up 11 bases, with 13 bases separating them. Germline-derived CDR1 and CDR2 are SGHTA and FQGTGA.

In this sample, this clone turned up a few times. The chain carries TRBV11-2 and TRBJ2-4, with TRBD2 matching 15 bases. Looked up from germline, CDR1 is SGHAT and CDR2 is FQNNGV. The CDR3 runs 19 residues. With 5 bases clipped from V and 3 bases from J, the junction kept 11 bases outside the gene matches. The CDR3 DNA reads as TGTGCCAGCAGCCCGCGGGGACTAGCGGGAGGCGGGGACAAAAACATTCAGTACTTC. Protein product: CASSPRGLAGGGDKNIQYF.